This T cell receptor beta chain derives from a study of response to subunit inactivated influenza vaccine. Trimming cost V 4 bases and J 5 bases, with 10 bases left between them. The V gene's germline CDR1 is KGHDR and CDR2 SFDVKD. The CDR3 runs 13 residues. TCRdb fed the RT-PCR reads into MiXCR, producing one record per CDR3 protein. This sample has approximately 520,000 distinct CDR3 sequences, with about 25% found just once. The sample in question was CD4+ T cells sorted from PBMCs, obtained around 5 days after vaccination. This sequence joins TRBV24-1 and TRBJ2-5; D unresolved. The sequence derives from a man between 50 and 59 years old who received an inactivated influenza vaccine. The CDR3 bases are TGTGCCACCAGTGAGTTTTTAGGGGAGACCCAGTACTTC. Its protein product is CATSEFLGETQYF.